This T cell receptor beta chain was captured by sequencing in a study of blood T cells in healthy people across ages. Trimming removed 4 bases from V and 3 bases from J, with 13 bases in between. The CDR3 contains 15 residues. Germline CDR1 LGHDT, CDR2 YNNKEL (reference sequence). A second PCR, run for roughly 7 to 11 cycles, used a sample-barcoded 5' primer plus a J-beta primer mix. Each cDNA was tagged by a template-switch adaptor containing 12 random nucleotides. TCRdb reanalysed the 5' RACE reads using MiXCR and keeps one entry per CDR3 protein. Of about 1,500,000 distinct CDR3 sequences listed, over 25% are singletons.

The sequencing input was blood. The rearrangement uses TRBV3-1 and TRBJ1-5, with a weak D call TRBD1 (6 bases). The clonotype was recovered from a woman younger than 45 in good health. The CDR3 DNA follows: TGTGCCAGCAGCCTCAGGGGAGCCTTCAATCAGCCCCAGCATTTT. Translating it yields CASSLRGAFNQPQHF.